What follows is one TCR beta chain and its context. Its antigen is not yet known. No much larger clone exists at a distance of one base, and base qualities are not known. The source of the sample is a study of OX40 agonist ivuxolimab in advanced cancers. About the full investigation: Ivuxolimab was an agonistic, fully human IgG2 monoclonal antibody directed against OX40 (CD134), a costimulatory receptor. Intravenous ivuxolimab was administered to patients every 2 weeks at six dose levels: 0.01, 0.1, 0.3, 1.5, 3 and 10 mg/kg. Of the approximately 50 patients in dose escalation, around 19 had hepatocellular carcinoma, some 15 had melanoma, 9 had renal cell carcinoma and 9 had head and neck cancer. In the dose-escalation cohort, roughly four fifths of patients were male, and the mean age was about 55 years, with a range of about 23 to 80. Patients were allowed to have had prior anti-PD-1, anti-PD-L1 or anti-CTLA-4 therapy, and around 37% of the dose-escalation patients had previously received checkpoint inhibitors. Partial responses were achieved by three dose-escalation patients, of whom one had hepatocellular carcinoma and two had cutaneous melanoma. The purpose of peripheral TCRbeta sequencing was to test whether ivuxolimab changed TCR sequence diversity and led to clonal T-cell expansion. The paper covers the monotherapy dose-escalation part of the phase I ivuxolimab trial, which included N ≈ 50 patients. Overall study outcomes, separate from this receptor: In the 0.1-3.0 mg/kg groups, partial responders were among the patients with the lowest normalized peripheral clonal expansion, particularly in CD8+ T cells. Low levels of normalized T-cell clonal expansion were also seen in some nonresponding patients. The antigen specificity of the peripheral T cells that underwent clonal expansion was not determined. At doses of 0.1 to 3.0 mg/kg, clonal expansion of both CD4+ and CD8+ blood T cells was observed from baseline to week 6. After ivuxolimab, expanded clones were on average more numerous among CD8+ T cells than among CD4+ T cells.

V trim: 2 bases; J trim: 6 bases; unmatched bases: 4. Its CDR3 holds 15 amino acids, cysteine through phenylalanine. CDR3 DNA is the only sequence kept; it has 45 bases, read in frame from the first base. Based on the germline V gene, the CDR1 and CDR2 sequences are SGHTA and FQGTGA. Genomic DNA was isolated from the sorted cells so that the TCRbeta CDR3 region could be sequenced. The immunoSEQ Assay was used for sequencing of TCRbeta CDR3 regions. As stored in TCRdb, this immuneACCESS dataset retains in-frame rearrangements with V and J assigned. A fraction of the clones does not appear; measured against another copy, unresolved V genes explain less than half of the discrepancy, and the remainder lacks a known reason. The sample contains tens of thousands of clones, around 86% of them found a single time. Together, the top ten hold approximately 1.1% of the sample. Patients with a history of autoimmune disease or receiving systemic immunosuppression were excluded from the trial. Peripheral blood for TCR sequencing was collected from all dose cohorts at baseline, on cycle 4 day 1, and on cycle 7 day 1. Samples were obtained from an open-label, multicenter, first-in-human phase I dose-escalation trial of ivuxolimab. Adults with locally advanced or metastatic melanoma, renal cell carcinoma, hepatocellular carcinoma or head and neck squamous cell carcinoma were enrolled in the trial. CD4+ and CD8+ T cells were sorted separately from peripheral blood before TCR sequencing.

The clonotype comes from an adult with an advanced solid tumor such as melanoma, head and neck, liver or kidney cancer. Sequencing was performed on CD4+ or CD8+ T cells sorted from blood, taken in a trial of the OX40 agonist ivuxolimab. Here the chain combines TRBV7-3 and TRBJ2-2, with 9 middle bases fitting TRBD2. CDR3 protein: CASSLSAGGSGELFF. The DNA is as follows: TGTGCCAGCAGCTTATCGGCGGGAGGGTCCGGGGAGCTGTTTTTT.